Each of the 15 T cell receptor beta chains below was sequenced from the same sample in a study of blood T cells in healthy people across ages. Through a sample-barcoded 5' primer and a J-beta primer mix, a second PCR was run for about 6 to 11 cycles. One entry per CDR3 protein results from TCRdb running MiXCR on the 5' RACE reads. The repertoire holds 1 million to 1.2 million distinct CDR3 sequences, with around two fifths as singletons. The specimen was blood. These receptors originate from a man between 18 and 35 years old in good health.

The genes are TRBV4-3 and TRBJ1-1; 8 nucleotides line up with TRBD1. Germline values: CDR1 LGHNA, CDR2 YSLEER. V was clipped by 3 bases and J by 3 bases; unmatched bases: 3. The length of the CDR3 is 14 residues. The CDR3 DNA follows: TGCGCCAGCAGCCAGGACAGGGTCCACACTGAAGCTTTCTTT. Its protein is CASSQDRVHTEAFF.

As regards this clonotype: A read error may explain this, as a much larger clone is one base away. V and J are TRBV7-2 and TRBJ1-2, with D unclear. The CDR3 covers 14 residues. In germline, CDR1 is SGHTA, CDR2 FQGNSA. The CDR3 bases are TGTGCCAACAGCTTATTGGGAACCGACTATGGCTACACCTTC. Protein sequence: CANSLLGTDYGYTF.

The chain joins TRBV7-9 to TRBJ1-2, with D perhaps TRBD1 (5 bases). Germline V gene lookup returns CDR1 SEHNR and CDR2 FQNEAQ (reference sequence). The CDR3 loop spans 13 amino acids. Deletions cut 11 bases from V and 2 bases from J, with 15 bases between. CDR3 nucleotide sequence: TGTGCCGGCGACAGCAGTGAGAACTATGGCTACACCTTC. Translating it yields CAGDSSENYGYTF.

This clonotype was found a few times. This chain uses TRBV6-8 with TRBJ1-4; possibly TRBD1 for D (5 bases). The CDR3 is made up of 15 amino acids. Trimming removed 7 bases from V and 6 bases from J, with 18 bases in between. The germline gives CDR1 MNHGY, CDR2 SAAAGT. The CDR3 reads CASNPPTARDEKLFF. CDR3 coding DNA: TGTGCCAGCAACCCCCCGACAGCCAGGGATGAAAAACTGTTTTTT.

For this clonotype: A much larger clone lies one base from this, so it may be a read error. Here the CDR3 DNA reads TGCAGCGTTGAGCGGGGCACAGATACGCAGTATTTT. It encodes CSVERGTDTQYF. V usage is TRBV29-1 and J usage is TRBJ2-3, with D possibly TRBD2 on 5 matching bases. Germline V gene data show CDR1 as SQVTM and CDR2 as ANQGSEA. Deletions cut 3 bases from V and 1 base from J, with 5 bases between. The CDR3 extends over 12 amino acids.

The chain joins TRBV20-1 to TRBJ1-1; a possible D gene is TRBD1 (6 bases). This CDR3 has 13 residues. V lost 4 bases, J lost 1 base, and 10 bases lay in between. Germline-derived CDR1 and CDR2 are DFQATT and SNEGSKA (reference sequence). The CDR3 reads CSATDRRNTEAFF. In DNA, the CDR3 is TGCAGTGCTACTGACAGGAGGAACACTGAAGCTTTCTTT.

This clonotype was seen only a few times. The J gene is TRBJ1-2, the V gene TRBV4-3; D uncertain. This CDR3 comprises 14 residues. The ends were cut back, 0 bases at V and 7 bases at J, with 12 bases in the middle. Germline CDR1 and CDR2: LGHNA and YSLEER. CDR3 sequence reads: CASSQDEGSGGYTF. For the CDR3, the DNA is TGCGCCAGCAGCCAAGATGAGGGTTCAGGTGGCTACACCTTC.

A few counts support this clonotype. The rearrangement joins TRBV9 to TRBJ1-1; a weak D match, TRBD1 (5 bases). The germline V and J ends were trimmed by 5 bases and 1 base, with 12 bases remaining between them. Per germline, CDR1 SGDLS and CDR2 YYNGEE. The CDR3 runs 14 residues. This CDR3 is CASRAGEANTEAFF. In nucleotides, the CDR3 is TGTGCCAGCAGGGCGGGGGAGGCGAACACTGAAGCTTTCTTT.

The J gene is TRBJ1-2, the V gene TRBV12-3 or TRBV12-4, with 8 bases fitting TRBD1. The CDR3 length is 13 residues. V shed 5 bases, J shed 6 bases, and the junction held 5 bases outside the gene matches. CDR3 amino acids: CASSQGALDGYTF. In DNA form, the CDR3 reads TGTGCCAGCAGTCAGGGGGCTTTGGATGGCTACACCTTC.

This clonotype was counted only a few times. This chain joins TRBV20-1 and TRBJ2-3; 11 bases align to TRBD2. CDR3 length: 15 residues. The V and J ends lost 0 bases and 4 bases, in that order; junction bases with no gene match: 3. The germline V gene encodes CDR1 DFQATT and CDR2 SNEGSKA (reference sequence). The CDR3 spells CSARDVAGGPDTQYF. The CDR3 DNA reads TGCAGTGCTAGAGATGTAGCGGGGGGGCCAGATACGCAGTATTTT.

This clonotype was counted between two and nine times. V is TRBV27 and J is TRBJ2-4, with no clear D. The end of the DNA fits TRBJ2-7 better, so the J call may be wrong. Germline lookup yields CDR1 MNHEY and CDR2 SMNVEV (reference sequence). CDR3 length: 15 amino acids. CDR3 nucleotides: TGTGCCAGCAGTTTATTGTATTCCGGATCCTACGAGCAGTACTTC. Its translation: CASSLLYSGSYEQYF.

This clonotype was seen a handful of times. This chain links TRBV4-3 with TRBJ1-1; possible D gene TRBD1, 6 bases. This CDR3 region has 12 residues. V was cut by 4 bases and J by 10 bases, with 13 bases left in between. Germline V gene sequence: CDR1 LGHNA, CDR2 YSLEER. The CDR3 DNA reads as TGCGCCAGCAGCCCGGAGACAGGAGGAGCTTTCTTT. Translation: CASSPETGGAFF.

The CDR3 protein is CSAGSGGVNTIYF. CDR3 nucleotides: TGCAGTGCCGGCTCGGGCGGAGTAAACACCATATATTTT. The chain combines TRBV20-1 with TRBJ1-3, with D hard to call. Germline-derived CDR1 and CDR2 are DFQATT and SNEGSKA (reference sequence). This CDR3 has 13 amino acids. V was pared by 6 bases and J by 6 bases, with 15 bases between.

Note on this clonotype: Here the CDR3 omits its conserved ending phenylalanine or tryptophan, so a read error is the likely source. V is TRBV7-9 and J is TRBJ1-2; D is uncertain. The CDR3 totals 15 residues. Looked up from germline, CDR1 is SEHNR and CDR2 is FQNEAQ (reference sequence). The CDR3 DNA reads TGTGCCAGCAGCTTTCAGGCCGCCGTTAACTATAGCTACACCCTC. Translating it yields CASSFQAAVNYSYTL.

This sequence joins TRBV14 and TRBJ2-1; 9 nucleotides line up with TRBD1. Germline V CDR1 and CDR2: SGHDN, FVKESK. The CDR3 extends over 17 amino acids. Trimming took 1 base from V and 7 from J; bases not matched to a gene: 11. This CDR3 is CASSQGRRGTGKNEQFF. For the CDR3, the DNA is TGTGCCAGCAGCCAAGGAAGGAGAGGGACAGGGAAAAATGAGCAGTTCTTC. The full variable domain, with the rest looked up from reference TRBV14 and TRBJ2-1, is EAGVTQFPSHSVIEKGQTVTLRCDPISGHDNLYWYRRVMGKEIKFLLHFVKESKQDESGMPNNRFLAERTGGTYSTLKVQPAELEDSGVYFCASSQGRRGTGKNEQFFGPGTRLTVL.